These 8 T cell receptor beta chains came from one sample sequenced in a study of T cells in Graves' hyperthyroidism and ophthalmopathy. Researchers amplified the TCR beta CDR3 regions from RNA transcripts. RT-PCR in the first round (using the HTBI primer set) targeted the TCR CDR3. Each CDR3 protein is one row after TCRdb ran MiXCR on the multiplex PCR reads. The sample has a few hundred thousand distinct CDR3 sequences, about an eighth seen once; the top ten hold about 37%. Sequencing was done on a sample of blood. The receptors were gathered from a woman in her thirties or forties with Graves' ophthalmopathy.

This clonotype was observed many times. V gene TRBV12-3 or TRBV12-4 combines with J gene TRBJ1-6; 8 bases agree with TRBD1. The CDR3 is made up of 13 amino acids. V shed 9 bases and J 6 bases; nucleotides not matched to a gene: 4. The CDR3 bases are TGTGCCAGTTATCAGGGGGCTAATTCACCCCTCCACTTT. Encoded protein: CASYQGANSPLHF.

This clonotype was counted ten times or more. The V call is TRBV2, the J call TRBJ1-3, with D unresolved. V lost 7 bases to trimming and J lost 0 bases, with 13 bases between them. This CDR3 is built from 15 residues. Germline V CDR1 and CDR2: SNHLY, FYNNEI. The CDR3 here is CASNPDASSGNTIYF. CDR3 sequence (DNA): TGTGCCAGCAATCCGGACGCCAGCTCTGGAAACACCATATATTTT.

This clonotype was seen many times. The V gene is TRBV7-2, the J gene TRBJ2-7; 7 nucleotides align to TRBD2. The CDR3 contains 13 residues. Germline CDR1 and CDR2: SGHTA and FQGNSA. The trim removed 1 base at V and 6 bases at J, leaving 3 bases unmatched. DNA for the CDR3: TGTGCCAGCAGCTTAGGGACGGGGGGCGAGCAGTACTTC. It encodes CASSLGTGGEQYF.

Many counts were recorded for this clonotype. The chain recombines TRBV2 with TRBJ1-5, with D perhaps TRBD1 (6 bases). The V gene's germline CDR1 is SNHLY and CDR2 FYNNEI. V was clipped by 4 bases and J by 7 bases, with 17 bases between them. The CDR3 is 15 amino acids. The CDR3: CASSGTGTGGQPQHF. The CDR3, as DNA: TGTGCCAGCAGTGGGACCGGGACGGGGGGCCAGCCCCAGCATTTT.

V gene TRBV7-9 combines with J gene TRBJ2-3, with D perhaps matching TRBD2 (5 bases). This CDR3 region has 17 residues. The V gene lost 6 bases and the J gene lost 1 base, with 20 bases spanning the gap. Looked up from germline, CDR1 is SEHNR and CDR2 is FQNEAQ (reference sequence). The CDR3 sequence is CASRSLVRGSGTDTQYF. CDR3 nucleotide sequence: TGTGCCAGCAGAAGTCTCGTACGGGGTAGCGGCACAGATACGCAGTATTTT.

There are many counts of this clonotype. The rearrangement uses TRBV30 and TRBJ1-1; D may be TRBD1 (5 bases). The CDR3 extends over 12 amino acids. Germline V gene data show CDR1 as GTSNPN and CDR2 as SVGIG (reference sequence). The V end lost 2 bases, the J end lost 5 bases, and 9 bases lay between the germline ends. DNA for the CDR3: TGTGCCTGGAGTTTCAAGGGGACTGAAGCTTTCTTT. Translated: CAWSFKGTEAFF.

This clonotype was counted at least ten times. The chain employs TRBV2 and TRBJ1-1, with TRBD1 identical over 7 bases. Trimming at V came to 6 bases and at J to 2 bases, leaving 6 bases not matched to a gene. This CDR3 contains 14 residues. The V gene's germline CDR1 is SNHLY and CDR2 FYNNEI. This CDR3 is CASSGQARNTEAFF. DNA for the CDR3: TGTGCCAGCAGCGGACAGGCCAGAAACACTGAAGCTTTCTTT. The whole variable domain, remainder taken from reference TRBV2 and TRBJ1-1, is EPEVTQTPSHQVTQMGQEVILRCVPISNHLYFYWYRQILGQKVEFLVSFYNNEISEKSEIFDDQFSVERPDGSNFTLKIRSTKLEDSAMYFCASSGQARNTEAFFGQGTRLTVV.

This clonotype showed up many times. V is TRBV9 and J is TRBJ2-7; D gene unclear. The CDR3 length is 12 residues. CDR1 is SGDLS, CDR2 YYNGEE, per germline. V lost 3 bases and J lost 6, with 10 bases in between. The CDR3 region is CASSGQRSEQYF. CDR3 coding DNA: TGTGCCAGCAGCGGGCAGCGTTCCGAGCAGTACTTC.